Reported below is one T cell receptor (beta chain). Its specificity is not known. The data derive from a study of ipilimumab plus nivolumab after autologous stem cell transplantation. Study-wide points: Authors suggest TCR repertoire, Treg phenotype and gut microbiota support further study.

Per germline, CDR1 SSHAT and CDR2 FNYEAQ (reference sequence). V lost 5 bases and J lost 10, with 18 bases in between. The CDR3 extends over 14 amino acids. Assay: immunoSEQ multiplex PCR; the TCRdb copy retains only in-frame clones and omits some. Of some 43,000 clones in the sample, approximately 91% were seen once. The sample consisted of PBMCs, taken in a trial of ipilimumab plus nivolumab as post-transplant consolidation. This chain connects TRBV7-7 to TRBJ1-3; perhaps TRBD1 as D (6 bases). This sequence was found in a male donor with multiple myeloma. The CDR3 reads CASSATGAEGTIYF. The CDR3 nucleotides read TGTGCCAGCAGCGCGACAGGCGCGGAGGGGACCATATATTTT.